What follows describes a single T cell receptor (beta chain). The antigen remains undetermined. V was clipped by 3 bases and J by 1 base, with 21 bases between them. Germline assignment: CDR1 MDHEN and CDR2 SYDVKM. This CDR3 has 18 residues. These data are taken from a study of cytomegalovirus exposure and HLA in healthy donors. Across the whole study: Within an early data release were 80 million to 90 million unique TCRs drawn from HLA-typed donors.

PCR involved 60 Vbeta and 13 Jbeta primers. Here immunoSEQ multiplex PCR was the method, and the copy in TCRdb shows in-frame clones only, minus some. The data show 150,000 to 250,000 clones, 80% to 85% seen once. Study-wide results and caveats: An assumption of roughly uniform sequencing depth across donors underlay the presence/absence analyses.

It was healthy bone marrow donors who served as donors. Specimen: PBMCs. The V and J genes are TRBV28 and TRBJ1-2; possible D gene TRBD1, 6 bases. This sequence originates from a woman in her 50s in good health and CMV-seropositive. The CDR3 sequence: CASSFGLQGRFLNYGYTF. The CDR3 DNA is TGTGCCAGCAGTTTTGGGCTACAGGGAAGGTTCCTTAACTATGGCTACACCTTC.